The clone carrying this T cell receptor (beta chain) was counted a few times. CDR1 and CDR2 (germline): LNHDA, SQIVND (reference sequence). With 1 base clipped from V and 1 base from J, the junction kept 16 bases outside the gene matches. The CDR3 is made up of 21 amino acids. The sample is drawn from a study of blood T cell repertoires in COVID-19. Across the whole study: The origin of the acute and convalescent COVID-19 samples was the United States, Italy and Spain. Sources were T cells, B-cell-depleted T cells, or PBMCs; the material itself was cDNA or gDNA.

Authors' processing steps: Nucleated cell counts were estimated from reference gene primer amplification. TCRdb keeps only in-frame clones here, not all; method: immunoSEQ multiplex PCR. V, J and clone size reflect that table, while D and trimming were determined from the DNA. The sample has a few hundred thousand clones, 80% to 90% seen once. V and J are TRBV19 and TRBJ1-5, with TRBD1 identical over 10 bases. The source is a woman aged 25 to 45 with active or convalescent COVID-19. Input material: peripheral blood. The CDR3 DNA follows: TGTGCCAGTAGTATAGGAAGGGTCGGGGGACAGGGGTCCCGGAGCAATCAGCCCCAGCATTTT. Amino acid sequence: CASSIGRVGGQGSRSNQPQHF.